This T cell receptor beta chain was observed in a study of Ad26.COV2.S vaccination and SARS-CoV-2 variants. Treatment: 19 received Ad26.COV2.S at low or high dose, single or two shots; about 5 received placebo; per-sample allocation not given. Each sample was drawn 63 days after the first injection (of vaccine or placebo). Donation came from an adult in Boston who was aged 18-55 years. Wuhan-strain SARS-CoV-2 spike was expressed by the Ad26 vector that made up the vaccine. Here immunoSEQ multiplex PCR was the method, and the copy in TCRdb shows in-frame clones only, minus some. The data show 400,000 to 450,000 clones, about 90% seen once. General study points: Placebo recipients and vaccine recipients were similar in non-spike TCR breadth.

The CDR3 contains 13 residues. Trimming took off 5 bases at V and 0 bases at J, with 7 bases between the two ends. Germline V gene data show CDR1 as LNHDA and CDR2 as SQIVND (reference sequence). Points on this clone: What it binds is not known.

The chain couples TRBV19 to TRBJ2-5, with D possibly TRBD1 on 5 matching bases. Sequences were derived from peripheral blood, sampled in a trial of Ad26.COV2.S vaccine versus placebo. This sequence was found in a person aged 18-65 years who received the Ad26.COV2.S COVID-19 vaccine or a placebo. CDR3 sequence: CASSAGYQETQYF. The CDR3 DNA reads TGTGCCAGTAGTGCAGGGTACCAAGAGACCCAGTACTTC.